This T cell receptor beta chain is drawn from a study of cytomegalovirus exposure and HLA in healthy donors. The CDR3 covers 17 residues. V lost 5 bases to trimming and J lost 2 bases; unmatched junction nucleotides: 8. Per germline, CDR1 SGHTA and CDR2 FQGNSA. This clone has more than one count but fewer than ten. Its antigen is not known. Study-wide findings and caveats: TRBV6-2, TRBV6-3 and some other V segments were excluded as indistinguishable. A cluster of highly shared sequence variants was likely a sequencing artifact. A link between a missense DCLRE1C variant and TCR beta V- and J-gene trimming emerged from a later analysis. Accounts indicate the classifier identified cytomegalovirus status with strong specificity and sensitivity.

PCR involved 60 Vbeta and 13 Jbeta primers. TCRdb's copy holds only in-frame clones and misses some; the assay was immunoSEQ multiplex PCR. The sample records approximately 100,000 clones, roughly 71% being singletons. The source material was PBMCs. The chain combines TRBV7-2 with TRBJ2-1, with TRBD2 matching over 11 bases. The TCR sequence derives from a man between 40 and 49 years old in good health and CMV-seropositive. DNA of the CDR3: TGTGCCAGCAGCGCACGGTTAGCGGGAGGGGCCTACAATGAGCAGTTCTTC. Amino acid sequence: CASSARLAGGAYNEQFF.